The source of this TCR beta chain is a study of identical twins. Regarding the study as a whole: Twins shared out-of-frame alpha sequences with excess low generation probability. Out-of-frame beta chain sequences displayed weaker excess sharing between twins.

Germline CDR1 reads SGHNT; CDR2 reads YYREEE (reference sequence). J gave up 5 bases and V 5 bases, and 10 bases lay outside the gene matches. The CDR3 length is 15 residues. Carrying unique molecular identifiers, the cDNA also gained a universal primer site through template switching. One entry per CDR3 protein, called by TCRdb with MiXCR from the 5' RACE reads. The sample contains under 250,000 distinct CDR3 sequences, approximately 7.9% of which appear only once. Comments on this clonotype: What it recognizes is unknown.

These data were likewise used in another study, on yellow fever vaccine responses in identical twins. From that study: Reportedly, the T cell response mounted by twins to vaccine seemed partly convergent, partly personalized.

The chain is built from TRBV5-4 and TRBJ2-1; 7 bases line up with TRBD2. The TCR comes from a woman aged 18-29 years in good health. Source material: CD8+ T cells sorted from blood. CDR3 amino acids: CASSISGGSDNEQFF. The DNA for the CDR3 is TGTGCCAGCAGTATTTCCGGGGGGTCCGACAATGAGCAGTTCTTC.